These 16 T cell receptor beta chains came from one sample sequenced in a study of CD8 T cells in Susac syndrome (dated by TCRdb to between 2019 and 2020). Library generation was performed with the immunoSEQ multiplex PCR assay. RNA was extracted using the RNeasy kit, and about 0.5 to 1 microgram was reverse transcribed with random hexamers. Using fastp trimming at Q25 and MiXCR clonotype assembly, TCRdb reanalyzed the public sequencing data and kept in-frame beta chains. All rows with the same CDR3 protein become a single entry with the most common DNA and genes. For this sample there are approximately 180,000 distinct CDR3 sequences; approximately 94% appear just once. The biggest ten clones account for roughly 0.095% of the sample. Sequencing input: CD4+ T cells from PBMCs. The receptors come from a human donor with multiple sclerosis.

V and J are TRBV12-3 or TRBV12-4 and TRBJ2-1, with D hard to call. The V end lost 1 base, the J end lost 3 bases, and 10 bases lay between the germline ends. The CDR3 consists of 15 residues. The DNA of the CDR3 is TGTGCCAGCAGTTTAGGGACGGCCGTCTACAATGAGCAGTTCTTC. Its translation: CASSLGTAVYNEQFF.

V and J are TRBV3-1 and TRBJ2-2; D perhaps matches TRBD1 (7 bases). Germline lookup yields CDR1 LGHDT and CDR2 YNNKEL (reference sequence). This CDR3 is built from 16 residues. Trimming removed 6 bases from V and 4 bases from J, with 18 bases in between. The CDR3 loop reads CASSIQGGFGTGELFF. Here the CDR3 DNA reads TGTGCCAGCAGTATTCAGGGGGGCTTCGGCACCGGGGAGCTGTTTTTT.

This clonotype was recorded a few times. The chain combines TRBV5-1 with TRBJ2-1, with a possible D match to TRBD2 (6 bases). Germline V gene sequence: CDR1 SGHRS, CDR2 YFSETQ. V lost 1 base to trimming and J lost 7 bases, with 24 bases between them. The CDR3 consists of 18 residues. In nucleotides, the CDR3 is TGCGCCAGCAGCTTGAGTTTGGCGGGCGCCCGGGCGGGGAATGAGCAGTTCTTC. Translated, it gives CASSLSLAGARAGNEQFF.

The chain joins TRBV12-3 or TRBV12-4 to TRBJ2-3; 8 bases line up with TRBD1. The CDR3 runs 16 residues. J gave up 9 bases and V 5 bases, and 16 bases lay outside the gene matches. CDR3 loop: CASSPGQGVRGGTQYF. CDR3 sequence (DNA): TGTGCCAGCAGTCCAGGACAGGGAGTAAGAGGAGGCACGCAGTATTTT.

The chain recombines TRBV29-1 with TRBJ2-1; perhaps TRBD1 as D (6 bases). Germline CDR1 SQVTM, CDR2 ANQGSEA. Trimming removed 7 bases at V and 9 bases at J, with 19 bases between. The CDR3 contains 13 residues. The CDR3 DNA follows: TGCAGCGCCATCAGGGGCCGAACAGGTGAGCAGTTCTTC. Translating it yields CSAIRGRTGEQFF.

The V gene is TRBV30, the J gene TRBJ2-7, with D perhaps TRBD2 (5 bases). The V gene lost 4 bases and the J gene lost 2 bases, with 12 bases spanning the gap. Germline V gives CDR1 GTSNPN, CDR2 SVGIG (reference sequence). The CDR3 totals 13 residues. CDR3 sequence: CAWIPRGTYEQYF. CDR3 sequence (DNA): TGTGCCTGGATCCCCCGAGGGACCTACGAGCAGTACTTC.

The chain joins TRBV29-1 to TRBJ2-1; D unresolved. The CDR3 sequence is 13 residues long. Trimming pared 0 bases from V and 6 bases from J, leaving 9 bases between. The germline gives CDR1 SQVTM, CDR2 ANQGSEA. CDR3 sequence reads: CSVEEGSTNEQFF. The CDR3 DNA reads as TGCAGCGTTGAAGAGGGAAGTACCAATGAGCAGTTCTTC.

This rearrangement joins TRBV7-9 to TRBJ2-3; 11 bases align to TRBD2. The V gene end was trimmed by 5 bases and the J gene end by 3 bases; junction bases not matched to a gene: 7. The CDR3 has 16 residues. Germline V gene data show CDR1 as SEHNR and CDR2 as FQNEAQ (reference sequence). This chain's CDR3 is CASSVRTSGHTDTQYF. For the CDR3, the DNA is TGTGCCAGCAGCGTCCGGACTAGCGGGCATACAGATACGCAGTATTTT.

The V and J genes are TRBV30 and TRBJ2-5; D gene unclear. The CDR3 contains 14 residues. Germline assignment: CDR1 GTSNPN and CDR2 SVGIG (reference sequence). V dropped 1 base and J dropped 1 base, with 10 bases sitting between them. The CDR3 is CAWSAPWGQETQYF. For the CDR3, the DNA is TGTGCCTGGAGTGCCCCGTGGGGCCAAGAGACCCAGTACTTC. Combining the CDR3 with reference TRBV30 and TRBJ2-5 gives the whole variable domain SQTIHQWPATLVQPVGSPLSLECTVEGTSNPNLYWYRQAAGRGLQLLFYSVGIGQISSEVPQNLSASRPQDRQFILSSKKLLLSDSGFYLCAWSAPWGQETQYFGPGTRLLVL.

This chain uses TRBV9 with TRBJ1-3, with D unclear. Trimming stripped 0 bases from V and 4 bases from J, with 8 bases between. This CDR3 contains 14 residues. Germline loops: CDR1 SGDLS, CDR2 YYNGEE. CDR3 nucleotide sequence: TGTGCCAGCAGCGTAGGTCAAGAGGGAAACACCATATATTTT. Its protein is CASSVGQEGNTIYF.

The CDR3 protein is CASSSGFSRLAGGPNYEQYF. CDR3 in DNA: TGTGCCAGCAGTTCGGGCTTCTCTCGACTAGCGGGGGGCCCGAACTACGAGCAGTACTTC. The chain couples TRBV6-5 to TRBJ2-7; TRBD2 matches at 13 bases. The CDR3 is 20 amino acids. After removal of 4 bases from V and 3 bases from J, the junction contained 18 bases not matched to a gene. CDR1 is MNHEY, CDR2 SVGAGI, per germline.

This rearrangement joins TRBV7-9 to TRBJ1-6; D is unclear. Germline V gene data show CDR1 as SEHNR and CDR2 as FQNEAQ (reference sequence). This CDR3 is built from 14 residues. V was cut by 4 bases and J by 7 bases, with 11 bases left in between. The CDR3 loop is CASSSLSPNSPLHF. The CDR3 DNA reads as TGTGCCAGCAGCTCCCTTTCCCCAAATTCACCCCTCCACTTT.

The chain combines TRBV18 with TRBJ1-5; 7 bases match TRBD1. CDR3 size: 15 residues. Unmatched junction bases numbered 9, after V lost 6 bases and J lost 4 bases. Germline V gives CDR1 KGHSH, CDR2 LQKENI. CDR3 in amino acids: CASSLTGKKNQPQHF. CDR3 in DNA: TGTGCCAGCTCTCTGACAGGGAAAAAAAATCAGCCCCAGCATTTT. Looking up the rest from reference TRBV18 and TRBJ1-5 gives the full variable domain: NAGVMQNPRHLVRRRGQEARLRCSPMKGHSHVYWYRQLPEEGLKFMVYLQKENIIDESGMPKERFSAEFPKEGPSILRIQQVVRGDSAAYFCASSLTGKKNQPQHFGDGTRLSIL.

This sequence joins TRBV27 and TRBJ1-6; no clear D gene. This CDR3 is 13 amino acids long. The ends were cut back, 3 bases at V and 8 bases at J, with 8 bases in the middle. CDR1 and CDR2 (germline): MNHEY, SMNVEV (reference sequence). The CDR3, as DNA: TGTGCCAGCAGTTTTCATATAGATTCACCCCTCCACTTT. Translation: CASSFHIDSPLHF.

V gene TRBV27 combines with J gene TRBJ2-7, with TRBD1 as a possible D gene (7 bases). This CDR3 is 17 amino acids long. Germline CDR1 and CDR2: MNHEY and SMNVEV (reference sequence). Trimming pared 2 bases from V and 1 base from J, leaving 18 bases between. CDR3 DNA: TGTGCCAGCAGTTTAAGGCCCGCCAGGGGGGATTCCTACGAGCAGTACTTC. Residues: CASSLRPARGDSYEQYF.

The chain combines TRBV18 with TRBJ2-7; 7 positions agree with TRBD1. This CDR3 has 13 residues. V was clipped by 3 bases and J by 6 bases; unmatched bases: 5. Germline V CDR1 and CDR2: KGHSH, LQKENI. The CDR3 loop is CASSPTGVREQYF. The CDR3 DNA sequence: TGTGCCAGCTCACCCACAGGGGTGCGCGAGCAGTACTTC.